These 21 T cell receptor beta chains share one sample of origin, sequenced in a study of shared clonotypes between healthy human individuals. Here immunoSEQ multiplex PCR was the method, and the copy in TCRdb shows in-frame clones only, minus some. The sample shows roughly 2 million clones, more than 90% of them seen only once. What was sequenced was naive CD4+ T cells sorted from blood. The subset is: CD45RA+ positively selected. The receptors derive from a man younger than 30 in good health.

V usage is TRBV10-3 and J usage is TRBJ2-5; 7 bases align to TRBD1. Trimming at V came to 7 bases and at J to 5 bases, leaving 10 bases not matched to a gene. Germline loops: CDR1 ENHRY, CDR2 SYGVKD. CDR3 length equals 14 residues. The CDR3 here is CAIMGDRRPETQYF. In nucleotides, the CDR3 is TGTGCCATCATGGGGGACAGACGTCCTGAGACCCAGTACTTC.

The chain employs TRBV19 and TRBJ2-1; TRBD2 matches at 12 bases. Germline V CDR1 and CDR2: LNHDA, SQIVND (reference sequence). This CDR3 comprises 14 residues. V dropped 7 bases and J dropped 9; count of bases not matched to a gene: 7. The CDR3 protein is CASNQLAGGGEQFF. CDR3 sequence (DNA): TGTGCCAGTAATCAACTAGCGGGGGGAGGTGAGCAGTTCTTC. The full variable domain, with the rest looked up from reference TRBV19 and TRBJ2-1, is DGGITQSPKYLFRKEGQNVTLSCEQNLNHDAMYWYRQDPGQGLRLIYYSQIVNDFQKGDIAEGYSVSREKKESFPLTVTSAQKNPTAFYLCASNQLAGGGEQFFGPGTRLTVL.

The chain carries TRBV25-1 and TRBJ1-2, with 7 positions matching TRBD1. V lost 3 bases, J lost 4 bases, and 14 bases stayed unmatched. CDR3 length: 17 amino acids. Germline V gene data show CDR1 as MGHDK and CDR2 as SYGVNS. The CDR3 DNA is TGTGCCAGCAGTGAGGTCACCGGGACAGCTTTTCCCTATGGCTACACCTTC. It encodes CASSEVTGTAFPYGYTF.

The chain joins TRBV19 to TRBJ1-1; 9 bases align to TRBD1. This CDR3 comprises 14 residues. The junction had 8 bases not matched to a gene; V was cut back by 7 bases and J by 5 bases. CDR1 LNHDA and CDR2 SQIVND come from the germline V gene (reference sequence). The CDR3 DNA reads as TGTGCCAGTACCACGACAGGGGGAGGTACTGAAGCTTTCTTT. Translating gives CASTTTGGGTEAFF.

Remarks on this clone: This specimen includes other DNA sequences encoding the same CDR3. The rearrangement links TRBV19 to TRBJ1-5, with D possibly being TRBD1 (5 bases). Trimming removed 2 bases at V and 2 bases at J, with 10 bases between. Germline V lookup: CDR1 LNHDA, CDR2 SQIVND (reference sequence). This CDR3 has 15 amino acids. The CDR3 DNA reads TGTGCCAGTAGTATACGCGGAGGGGGCAATCAGCCCCAGCATTTT. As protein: CASSIRGGGNQPQHF. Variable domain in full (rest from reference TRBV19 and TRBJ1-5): DGGITQSPKYLFRKEGQNVTLSCEQNLNHDAMYWYRQDPGQGLRLIYYSQIVNDFQKGDIAEGYSVSREKKESFPLTVTSAQKNPTAFYLCASSIRGGGNQPQHFGDGTRLSIL.

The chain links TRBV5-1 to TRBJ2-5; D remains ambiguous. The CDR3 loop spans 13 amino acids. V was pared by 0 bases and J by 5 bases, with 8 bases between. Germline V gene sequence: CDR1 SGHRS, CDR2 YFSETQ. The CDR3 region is CASSLGLPETQYF. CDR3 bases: TGCGCCAGCAGCTTGGGACTGCCGGAGACCCAGTACTTC.

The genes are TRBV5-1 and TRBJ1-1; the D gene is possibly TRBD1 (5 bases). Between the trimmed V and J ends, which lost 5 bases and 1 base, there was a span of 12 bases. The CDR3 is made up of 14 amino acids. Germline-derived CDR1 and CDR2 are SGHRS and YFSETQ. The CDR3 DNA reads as TGCGCCAGCAGTTACGGGGCCGAGAACACTGAAGCTTTCTTT. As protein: CASSYGAENTEAFF. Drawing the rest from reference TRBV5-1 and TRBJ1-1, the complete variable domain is KAGVTQTPRYLIKTRGQQVTLSCSPISGHRSVSWYQQTPGQGLQFLFEYFSETQRNKGNFPGRFSGRQFSNSRSEMNVSTLELGDSALYLCASSYGAENTEAFFGQGTRLTVV.

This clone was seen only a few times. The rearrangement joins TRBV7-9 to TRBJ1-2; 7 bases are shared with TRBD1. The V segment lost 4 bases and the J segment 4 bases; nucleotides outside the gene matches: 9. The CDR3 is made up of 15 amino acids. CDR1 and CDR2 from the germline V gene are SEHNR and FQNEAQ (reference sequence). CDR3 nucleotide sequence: TGTGCCAGCAGCTCGGATGGACAGGCGATCTATGGCTACACCTTC. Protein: CASSSDGQAIYGYTF.

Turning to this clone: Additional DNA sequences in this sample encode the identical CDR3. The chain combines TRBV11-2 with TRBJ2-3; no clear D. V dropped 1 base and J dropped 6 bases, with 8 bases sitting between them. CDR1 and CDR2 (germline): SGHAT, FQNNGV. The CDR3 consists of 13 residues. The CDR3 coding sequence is TGTGCCAGCAGCTTAGGGTTGGGGGATACGCAGTATTTT. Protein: CASSLGLGDTQYF.

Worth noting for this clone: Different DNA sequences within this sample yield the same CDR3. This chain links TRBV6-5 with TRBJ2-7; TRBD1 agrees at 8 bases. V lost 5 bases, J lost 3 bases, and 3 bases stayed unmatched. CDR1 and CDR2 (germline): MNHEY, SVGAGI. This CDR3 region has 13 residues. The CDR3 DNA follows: TGTGCCAGCAGTCGCGACAGGGGCTACGAGCAGTACTTC. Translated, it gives CASSRDRGYEQYF.

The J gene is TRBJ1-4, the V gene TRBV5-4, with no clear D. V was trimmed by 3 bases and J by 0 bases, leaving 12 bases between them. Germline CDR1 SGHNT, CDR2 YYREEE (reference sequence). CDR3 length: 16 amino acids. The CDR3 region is CASSSQVTTTNEKLFF. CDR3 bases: TGTGCCAGCAGCTCCCAGGTGACCACAACTAATGAAAAACTGTTTTTT.

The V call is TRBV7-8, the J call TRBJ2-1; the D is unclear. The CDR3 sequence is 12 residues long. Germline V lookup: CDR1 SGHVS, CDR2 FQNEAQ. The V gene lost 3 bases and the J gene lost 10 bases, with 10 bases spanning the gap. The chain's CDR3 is CASSFVLGEQFF. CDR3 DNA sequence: TGTGCCAGCAGCTTTGTCTTGGGGGAGCAGTTCTTC.

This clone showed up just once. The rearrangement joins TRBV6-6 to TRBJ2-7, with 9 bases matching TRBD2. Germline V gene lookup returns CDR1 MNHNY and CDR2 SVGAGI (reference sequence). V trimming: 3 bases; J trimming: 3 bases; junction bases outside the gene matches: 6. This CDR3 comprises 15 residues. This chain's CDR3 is CASSYTGLANYEQYF. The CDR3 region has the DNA TGTGCCAGCAGTTATACGGGACTAGCCAACTACGAGCAGTACTTC.

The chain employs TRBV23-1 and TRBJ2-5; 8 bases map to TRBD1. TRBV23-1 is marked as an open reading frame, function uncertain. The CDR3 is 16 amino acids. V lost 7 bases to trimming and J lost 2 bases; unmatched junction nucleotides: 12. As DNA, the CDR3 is TGCGCCAGCATTACTCCGTCCAGGGGGCGGCAAGAGACCCAGTACTTC. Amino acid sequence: CASITPSRGRQETQYF.

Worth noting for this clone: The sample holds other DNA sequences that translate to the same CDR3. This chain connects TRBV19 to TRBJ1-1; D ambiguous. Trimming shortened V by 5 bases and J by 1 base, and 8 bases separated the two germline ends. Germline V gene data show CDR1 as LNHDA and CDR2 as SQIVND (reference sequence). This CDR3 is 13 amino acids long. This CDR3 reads CASSLTRNTEAFF. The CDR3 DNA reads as TGTGCCAGTAGTTTAACAAGGAACACTGAAGCTTTCTTT.

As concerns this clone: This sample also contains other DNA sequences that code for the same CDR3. The CDR3 here is CASSPGASYEQYF. DNA for the CDR3: TGTGCCAGCTCACCAGGGGCCTCATACGAGCAGTACTTC. V is TRBV18 and J is TRBJ2-7; the D gene is possibly TRBD1 (5 bases). V was pared by 2 bases and J by 4 bases, with 9 bases between. The CDR3 sequence is 13 residues long. Germline loops: CDR1 KGHSH, CDR2 LQKENI.

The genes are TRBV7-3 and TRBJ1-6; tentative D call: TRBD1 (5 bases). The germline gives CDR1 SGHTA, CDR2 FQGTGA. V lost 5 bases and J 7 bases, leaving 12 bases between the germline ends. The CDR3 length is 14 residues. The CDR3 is CASSPGQTNSPLHF. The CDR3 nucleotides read TGTGCCAGCAGCCCGGGGCAGACCAATTCACCCCTCCACTTT.

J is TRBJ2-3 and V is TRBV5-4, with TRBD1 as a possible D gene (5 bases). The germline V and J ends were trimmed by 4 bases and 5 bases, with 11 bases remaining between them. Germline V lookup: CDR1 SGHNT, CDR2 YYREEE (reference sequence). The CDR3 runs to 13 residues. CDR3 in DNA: TGTGCCAGCAGCCGCGGCCAGGGAGATACGCAGTATTTT. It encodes CASSRGQGDTQYF.

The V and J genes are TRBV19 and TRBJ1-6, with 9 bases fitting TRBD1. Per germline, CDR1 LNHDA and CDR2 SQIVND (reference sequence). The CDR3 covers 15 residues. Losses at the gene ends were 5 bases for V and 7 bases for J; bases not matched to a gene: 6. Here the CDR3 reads CASSEGTGTNSPLHF. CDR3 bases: TGTGCCAGTAGTGAGGGGACAGGGACCAATTCACCCCTCCACTTT.

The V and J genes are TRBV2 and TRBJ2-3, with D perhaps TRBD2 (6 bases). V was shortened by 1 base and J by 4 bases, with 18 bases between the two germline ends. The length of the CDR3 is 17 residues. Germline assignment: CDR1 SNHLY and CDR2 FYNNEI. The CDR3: CASSEGGVAWHSDTQYF. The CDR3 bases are TGTGCCAGCAGTGAAGGGGGGGTAGCGTGGCACTCAGATACGCAGTATTTT. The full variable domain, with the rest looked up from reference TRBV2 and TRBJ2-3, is EPEVTQTPSHQVTQMGQEVILRCVPISNHLYFYWYRQILGQKVEFLVSFYNNEISEKSEIFDDQFSVERPDGSNFTLKIRSTKLEDSAMYFCASSEGGVAWHSDTQYFGPGTRLTVL.

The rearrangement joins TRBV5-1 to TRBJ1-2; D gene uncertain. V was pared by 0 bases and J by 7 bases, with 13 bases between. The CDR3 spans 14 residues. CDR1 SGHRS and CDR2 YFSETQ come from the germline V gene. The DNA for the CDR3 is TGCGCCAGCAGCTTGGAAAGAGGCAAGGGTGGCTACACCTTC. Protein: CASSLERGKGGYTF.